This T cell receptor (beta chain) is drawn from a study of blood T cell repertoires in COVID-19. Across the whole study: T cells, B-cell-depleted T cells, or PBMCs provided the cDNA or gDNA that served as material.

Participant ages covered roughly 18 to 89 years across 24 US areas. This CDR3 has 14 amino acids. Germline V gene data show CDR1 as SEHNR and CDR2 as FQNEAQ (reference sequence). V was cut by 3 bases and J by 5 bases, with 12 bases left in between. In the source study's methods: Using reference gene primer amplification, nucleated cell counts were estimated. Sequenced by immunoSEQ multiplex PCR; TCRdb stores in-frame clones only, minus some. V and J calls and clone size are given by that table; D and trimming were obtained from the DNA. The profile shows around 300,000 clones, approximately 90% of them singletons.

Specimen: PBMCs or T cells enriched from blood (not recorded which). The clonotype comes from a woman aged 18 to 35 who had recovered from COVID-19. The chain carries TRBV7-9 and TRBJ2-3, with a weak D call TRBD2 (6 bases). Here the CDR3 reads CASSFLPGVDTQYF. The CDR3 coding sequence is TGTGCCAGCAGCTTTTTACCGGGGGTAGATACGCAGTATTTT.